This paragraph covers one T cell receptor (beta chain) sequence. Its target is not known. A much more abundant neighbour one base away suggests this may be a read error. This specimen belongs to a study of blood T cells in healthy people across ages. Study information: For every two T cells, template switching captured about one barcoded beta molecule. Study-level points and caveats: The study found TCR beta diversity correlated strongly with naive T cell percentage.

Germline CDR1 and CDR2: SGHDN and FVKESK. CDR3 length equals 15 residues. Losses at the gene ends were 3 bases for V and 7 bases for J; bases not matched to a gene: 9. Primers used in a second PCR of roughly 6 to 11 cycles were a sample-barcoded 5' primer and a J-beta primer mix. Each cDNA molecule carried a tag from a template-switch adaptor that contained 12 random nucleotides. TCRdb fed the 5' RACE reads into MiXCR, producing one record per CDR3 protein. Of some 790,000 distinct CDR3 sequences in the sample, more than 25% were seen once. This receptor was obtained from an elderly woman in good health. Sequencing used blood. The chain is built from TRBV14 and TRBJ2-7, with TRBD1 matching 10 bases. The CDR3 protein is CASSHDRGHFGEQYF. CDR3 DNA: TGTGCCAGCAGCCATGACAGGGGGCATTTCGGTGAGCAGTACTTC.